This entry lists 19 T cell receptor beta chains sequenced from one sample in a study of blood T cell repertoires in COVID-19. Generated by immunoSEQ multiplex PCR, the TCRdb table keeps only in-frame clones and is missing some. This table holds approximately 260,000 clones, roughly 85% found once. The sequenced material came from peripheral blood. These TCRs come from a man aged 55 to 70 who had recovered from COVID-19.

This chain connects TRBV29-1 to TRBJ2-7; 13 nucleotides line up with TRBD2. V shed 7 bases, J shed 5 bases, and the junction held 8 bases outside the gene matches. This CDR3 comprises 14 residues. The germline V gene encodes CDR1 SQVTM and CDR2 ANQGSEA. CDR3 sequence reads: CSGQLAGGPNEQYF. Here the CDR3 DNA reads TGCAGCGGCCAACTAGCGGGAGGGCCAAACGAGCAGTACTTC.

CDR3: CASSPRQGARTEAFF. The DNA for the CDR3 is TGTGCCAGCAGCCCCAGACAGGGGGCGAGGACTGAAGCTTTCTTT. This chain connects TRBV11-1 to TRBJ1-1, with 10 positions matching TRBD1. Germline V gene lookup returns CDR1 SGHAT and CDR2 FQDESV (reference sequence). The CDR3 has 15 amino acids. V was clipped by 5 bases and J by 5 bases; unmatched bases: 8.

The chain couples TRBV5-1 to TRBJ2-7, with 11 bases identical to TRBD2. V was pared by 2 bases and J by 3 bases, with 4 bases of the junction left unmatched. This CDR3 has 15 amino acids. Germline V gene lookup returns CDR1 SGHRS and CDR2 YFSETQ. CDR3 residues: CASSFGLAGVYEQYF. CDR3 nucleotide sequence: TGCGCCAGCAGCTTCGGACTAGCGGGTGTCTACGAGCAGTACTTC. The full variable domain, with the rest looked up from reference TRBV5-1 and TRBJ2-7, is KAGVTQTPRYLIKTRGQQVTLSCSPISGHRSVSWYQQTPGQGLQFLFEYFSETQRNKGNFPGRFSGRQFSNSRSEMNVSTLELGDSALYLCASSFGLAGVYEQYFGPGTRLTVT.

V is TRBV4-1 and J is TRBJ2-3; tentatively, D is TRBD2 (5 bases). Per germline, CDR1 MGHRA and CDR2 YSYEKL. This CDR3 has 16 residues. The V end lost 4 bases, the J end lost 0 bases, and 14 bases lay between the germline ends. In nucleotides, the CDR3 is TGCGCCAGCAGCCGGACTGATTCTTCTAGCACAGATACGCAGTATTTT. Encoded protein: CASSRTDSSSTDTQYF.

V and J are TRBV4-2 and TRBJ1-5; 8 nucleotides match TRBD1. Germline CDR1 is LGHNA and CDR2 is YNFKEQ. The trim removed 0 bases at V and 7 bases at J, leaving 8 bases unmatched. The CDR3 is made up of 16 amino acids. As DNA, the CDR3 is TGTGCCAGCAGCCAAGAGGGGCAGGGGGCAGGACAGCCCCAGCATTTT. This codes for CASSQEGQGAGQPQHF.

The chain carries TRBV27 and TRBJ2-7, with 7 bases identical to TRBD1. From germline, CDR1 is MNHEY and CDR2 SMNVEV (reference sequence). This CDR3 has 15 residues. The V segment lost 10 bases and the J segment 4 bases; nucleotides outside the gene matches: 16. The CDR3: CATLKRTGRDYEQYF. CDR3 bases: TGTGCCACCCTCAAACGGACAGGCAGGGATTACGAGCAGTACTTC.

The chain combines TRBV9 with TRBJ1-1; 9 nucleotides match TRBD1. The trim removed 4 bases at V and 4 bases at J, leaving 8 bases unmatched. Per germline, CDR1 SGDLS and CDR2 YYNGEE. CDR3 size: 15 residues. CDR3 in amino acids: CASSTGTGRTTEAFF. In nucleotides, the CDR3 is TGTGCCAGCAGCACGGGGACAGGGAGGACCACTGAAGCTTTCTTT.

The CDR3 is CASKGLIGEKLFF. The CDR3 coding sequence is TGTGCCAGCAAGGGACTGATCGGTGAAAAACTGTTTTTT. V usage is TRBV3-1 (or the pseudogene TRBV3-2) and J usage is TRBJ1-4, with D tentatively TRBD1 (5 bases). CDR1 is LGHDT and CDR2 is YNNKEL in the germline V gene (reference sequence). CDR3 length equals 13 residues. V was trimmed by 7 bases and J by 7 bases, leaving 13 bases between them.

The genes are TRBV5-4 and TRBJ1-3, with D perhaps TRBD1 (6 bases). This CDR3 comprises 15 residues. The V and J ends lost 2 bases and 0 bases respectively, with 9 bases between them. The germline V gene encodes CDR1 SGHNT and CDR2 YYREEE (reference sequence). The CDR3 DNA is TGTGCCAGCAGCTTCGGACAGACCTCTGGAAACACCATATATTTT. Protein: CASSFGQTSGNTIYF.

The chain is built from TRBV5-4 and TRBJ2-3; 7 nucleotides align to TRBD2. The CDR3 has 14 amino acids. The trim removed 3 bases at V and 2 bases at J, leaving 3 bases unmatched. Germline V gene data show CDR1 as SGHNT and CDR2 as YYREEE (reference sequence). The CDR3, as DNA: TGTGCCAGCAGCTCGGGACTAAACACAGATACGCAGTATTTT. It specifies CASSSGLNTDTQYF.

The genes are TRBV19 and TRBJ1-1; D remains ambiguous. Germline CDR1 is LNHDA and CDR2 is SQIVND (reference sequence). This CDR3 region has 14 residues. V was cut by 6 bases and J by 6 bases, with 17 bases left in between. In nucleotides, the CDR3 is TGTGCCAGTAGCCCGGTCGGGTTTTTCCCTGAAGCTTTCTTT. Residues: CASSPVGFFPEAFF. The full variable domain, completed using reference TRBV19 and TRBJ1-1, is DGGITQSPKYLFRKEGQNVTLSCEQNLNHDAMYWYRQDPGQGLRLIYYSQIVNDFQKGDIAEGYSVSREKKESFPLTVTSAQKNPTAFYLCASSPVGFFPEAFFGQGTRLTVV.

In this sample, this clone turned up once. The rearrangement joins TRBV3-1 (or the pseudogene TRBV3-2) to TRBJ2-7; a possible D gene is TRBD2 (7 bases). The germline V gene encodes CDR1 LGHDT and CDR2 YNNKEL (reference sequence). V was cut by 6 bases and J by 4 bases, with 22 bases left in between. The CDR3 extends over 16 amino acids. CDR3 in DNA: TGTGCCAGCAGTTTACGATCGGGGGGCGTGGGGTACGAGCAGTACTTC. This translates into CASSLRSGGVGYEQYF.

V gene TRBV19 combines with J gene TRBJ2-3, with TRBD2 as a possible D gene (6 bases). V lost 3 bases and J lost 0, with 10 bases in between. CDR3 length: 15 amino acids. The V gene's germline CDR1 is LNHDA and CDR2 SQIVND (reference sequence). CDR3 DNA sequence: TGTGCCAGTAGTATCCTAGCGTCCAGCACAGATACGCAGTATTTT. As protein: CASSILASSTDTQYF.

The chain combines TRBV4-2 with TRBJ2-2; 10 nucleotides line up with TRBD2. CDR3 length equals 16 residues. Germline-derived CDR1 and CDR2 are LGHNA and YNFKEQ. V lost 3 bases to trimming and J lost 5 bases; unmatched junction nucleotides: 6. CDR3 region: CASSQGAGGMTGELFF. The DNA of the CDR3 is TGTGCCAGCAGCCAGGGAGCGGGGGGGATGACCGGGGAGCTGTTTTTT.

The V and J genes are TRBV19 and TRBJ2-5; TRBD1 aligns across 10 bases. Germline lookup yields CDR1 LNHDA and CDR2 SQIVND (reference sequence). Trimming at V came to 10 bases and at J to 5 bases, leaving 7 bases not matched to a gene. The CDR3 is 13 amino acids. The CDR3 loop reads CATGTGVRETQYF. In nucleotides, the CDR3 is TGTGCCACCGGGACAGGGGTCAGGGAGACCCAGTACTTC.

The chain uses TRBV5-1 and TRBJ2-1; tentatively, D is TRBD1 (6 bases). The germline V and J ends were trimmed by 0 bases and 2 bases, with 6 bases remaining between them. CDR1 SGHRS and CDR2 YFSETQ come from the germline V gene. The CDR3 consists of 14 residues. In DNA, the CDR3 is TGCGCCAGCAGCTTGGGGACAGCCTACAATGAGCAGTTCTTC. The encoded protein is CASSLGTAYNEQFF.

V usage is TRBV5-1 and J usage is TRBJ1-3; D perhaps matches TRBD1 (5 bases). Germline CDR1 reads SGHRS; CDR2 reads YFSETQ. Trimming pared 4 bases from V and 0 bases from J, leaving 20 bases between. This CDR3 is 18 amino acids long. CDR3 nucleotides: TGCGCCAGCAGCCCCCGAGCGGCGGGGGGGATCTCTGGAAACACCATATATTTT. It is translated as CASSPRAAGGISGNTIYF.

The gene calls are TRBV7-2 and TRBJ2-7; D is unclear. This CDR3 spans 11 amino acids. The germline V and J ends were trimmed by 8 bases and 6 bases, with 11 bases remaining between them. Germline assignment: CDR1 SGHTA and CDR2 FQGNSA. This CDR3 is CASRLSSEQYF. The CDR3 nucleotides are TGTGCCAGCCGACTTTCAAGCGAGCAGTACTTC.

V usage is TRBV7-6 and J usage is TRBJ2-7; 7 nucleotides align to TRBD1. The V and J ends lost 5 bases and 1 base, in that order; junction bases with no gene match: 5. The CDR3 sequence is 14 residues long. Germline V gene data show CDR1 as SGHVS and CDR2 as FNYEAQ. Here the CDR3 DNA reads TGTGCCAGCAGCCCATGGGACAGATCCTACGAGCAGTACTTC. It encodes CASSPWDRSYEQYF.